The rows below give T cell receptor beta chains drawn from one sample of a study of blood T cell repertoires in COVID-19. TCRdb keeps only in-frame clones here, not all; method: immunoSEQ multiplex PCR. Here the sample spans about 150,000 clones, 80% to 90% being singletons. Sequenced input: peripheral blood. Receptors were obtained from a woman in her sixties or seventies with acute or convalescent COVID-19. Both conserved end residues are part of each CDR3. A D gene is named only where the DNA matches it firmly. Not all rows give a size; the values are once, few, many and, for expanded clones, a class.

j_gene	len	abundance	d_gene	v_gene	CDR3aa	CDR3nt
TRBJ1-2	14	NA	NA	TRBV28	CASSSPPEGYGYTF	TGTGCCAGCAGCAGCCCCCCGGAGGGATATGGCTACACCTTC
TRBJ1-6	18	NA	TRBD1	TRBV4-1	CASSQGHSPGQGRSPLHF	TGCGCCAGCAGCCAGGGACATTCTCCGGGACAGGGGCGGTCACCCCTCCACTTT
TRBJ2-3	17	NA	NA	TRBV7-2	CASSPYLGGHGTDTQYF	TGTGCCAGCAGCCCATATCTCGGAGGGCACGGCACAGATACGCAGTATTTT
TRBJ1-5	14	NA	NA	TRBV4-3	CASSQVLRDQPQHF	TGCGCCAGCAGCCAAGTGCTAAGAGATCAGCCCCAGCATTTT
TRBJ2-1	15	NA	TRBD2	TRBV27	CASRRRLAGENEQFF	TGTGCCAGCAGGCGAAGACTAGCGGGAGAGAATGAGCAGTTCTTC
TRBJ2-7	17	NA	TRBD2	TRBV2	CASSGSGTSGRAYEQYF	TGTGCCAGCAGTGGCTCCGGGACTAGCGGGAGGGCCTACGAGCAGTACTTC
TRBJ2-1	16	NA	TRBD2	TRBV10-3	CAISPRLAGGNNEQFF	TGTGCCATCTCCCCCCGACTAGCGGGAGGGAACAATGAGCAGTTCTTC
TRBJ2-7	15	NA	TRBD1	TRBV19	CASTSKGGDNYEQYF	TGTGCCAGTACCTCCAAAGGGGGCGATAACTACGAGCAGTACTTC
TRBJ2-5	12	NA	NA	TRBV7-9	CASSLLSQGMYF	TGTGCCAGCAGCTTACTAAGTCAGGGAATGTACTTC
TRBJ2-1	15	NA	NA	TRBV2	CASSDPRRIYNEQFF	TGTGCCAGCAGTGATCCTAGAAGGATCTACAATGAGCAGTTCTTC
TRBJ2-3	15	NA	NA	TRBV29-1	CSVEGGEYSADTQYF	TGCAGCGTTGAAGGGGGGGAGTACAGCGCAGATACGCAGTATTTT
TRBJ2-7	13	NA	TRBD1	TRBV10-3	CATSGTGAYEQYF	TGTGCCACCTCCGGGACAGGGGCCTACGAGCAGTACTTC
TRBJ1-4	15	NA	TRBD1	TRBV9	CASSVGTGGGEKLFF	TGTGCCAGCAGCGTAGGGACAGGGGGTGGTGAAAAACTGTTTTTT
TRBJ1-1	17	few	NA	TRBV12-5	CASGLGGAGIGGTEAFF	TGTGCTAGTGGTTTGGGTGGGGCAGGGATAGGGGGCACTGAAGCTTTCTTT
TRBJ2-7	14	NA	NA	TRBV7-2	CASSPGRKAYEQYF	TGTGCCAGCAGCCCGGGGAGAAAGGCCTACGAGCAGTACTTC
TRBJ2-5	15	NA	NA	TRBV14	CASSQAPSKRETQYF	TGTGCCAGCAGCCAAGCCCCCTCAAAGCGGGAGACCCAGTACTTC
TRBJ1-1	15	NA	TRBD1	TRBV24-1	CATRPGTGSNTEAFF	TGTGCCACCCGTCCCGGGACAGGGTCGAACACTGAAGCTTTCTTT
TRBJ1-6	15	NA	TRBD1	TRBV19	CASSPGGQGNSPLHF	TGTGCCAGTAGTCCCGGAGGACAGGGAAATTCACCCCTCCACTTT
TRBJ2-2	16	few	TRBD2	TRBV19	CASSKTSGRDTGELFF	TGTGCCAGTAGTAAAACTAGCGGGAGGGACACCGGGGAGCTGTTTTTT
TRBJ1-3	16	NA	NA	TRBV4-3	CASSQGAGQTGNTIYF	TGCGCCAGCAGCCAAGGGGCGGGGCAGACTGGAAACACCATATATTTT
TRBJ2-7	16	NA	TRBD2	TRBV5-5	CASSLVWGGTNYEQYF	TGTGCCAGCAGCTTGGTCTGGGGAGGGACTAACTACGAGCAGTACTTC
TRBJ1-1	15	NA	NA	TRBV19	CASSIEGSTNTEAFF	TGTGCCAGTAGTATAGAGGGCAGTACCAACACTGAAGCTTTCTTT
TRBJ2-5	15	NA	NA	TRBV3-1/TRBV3-2	CASSPGSGTKETQYF	TGTGCCAGCAGCCCGGGCTCCGGGACAAAAGAGACCCAGTACTTC
TRBJ2-4	15	few	NA	TRBV4-2	CASSQDKGREHIQYF	TGTGCCAGCAGCCAAGATAAGGGGCGGGAACACATTCAGTACTTC